This T cell receptor beta chain is from a study of shared clonotypes between healthy human individuals. Replicate PCRs for sorted subsets used 200 to 250 ng DNA; this equaled 25,000 to 30,000 T cell genomes. Profiling relied on immunoSEQ multiplex PCR, and the TCRdb table lists in-frame clones only, not all of them. The sample has more than 1,200,000 clones, just under 99% seen once; the top ten hold about 0.4%. CDR3 length: 14 amino acids. Per the germline V gene, CDR1 is MGHRA and CDR2 is YSYEKL. J gave up 5 bases and V 2 bases, and 4 bases lay outside the gene matches. What was sequenced was naive CD4+ T cells sorted from blood. This sample's subset: CD45RA+ positively selected. The clonotype originates from a man younger than 40 in good health. This chain uses TRBV4-1 with TRBJ1-1; 8 bases are a match to TRBD1. The chain's CDR3 is CASSQLDRETEAFF. The CDR3 DNA follows: TGCGCCAGCAGCCAATTGGACAGGGAGACTGAAGCTTTCTTT.